This T cell receptor beta chain stems from a study of blood T cell repertoires in COVID-19. About the study: Sites in the United States, Italy and Spain provided acute and convalescent COVID-19 samples. PBMCs, B-cell-depleted T cells, or T cells were the source of the cDNA or gDNA that made up the material.

The CDR3 spans 15 residues. Trimming pared 1 base from V and 0 bases from J, leaving 10 bases between. Germline V gives CDR1 SGHTA, CDR2 FQGNSA. In the original processing: Estimation of nucleated cell counts was performed using reference gene primer amplification. Clones were sequenced by immunoSEQ multiplex PCR, and TCRdb holds only the in-frame ones, with some missing. Clone size and V and J calls were adopted from that table, with D and trimming inferred from the DNA. The sample yields some 320,000 clones, roughly 85% seen once. This rearrangement joins TRBV7-2 to TRBJ2-7; no clear D. The sequenced sample consisted of peripheral blood. The receptor was derived from a human donor in a cohort sampled during active COVID-19. CDR3 nucleotide sequence: TGTGCCAGCAGCTTAGAACCTTCCAGCTCCTACGAGCAGTACTTC. Translated, it gives CASSLEPSSSYEQYF.